What follows are 29 T cell receptor beta chains derived from one specimen sequenced in a study of cytomegalovirus exposure and HLA in healthy donors. The PCR contained 60 Vbeta and 13 Jbeta primers. Libraries were prepared by immunoSEQ multiplex PCR; TCRdb keeps only in-frame clonotypes and omits some of them. The sample lists under 100,000 clones; 65% to 80% were seen once. Source material: PBMCs. These receptors all stem from a human donor in good health.

This chain joins TRBV15 and TRBJ2-7, with 8 bases lining up with TRBD1. The CDR3 extends over 15 amino acids. The V gene's germline CDR1 is LNHNV and CDR2 YYDKDF (reference sequence). V trimming: 2 bases; J trimming: 6 bases; junction bases outside the gene matches: 9. CDR3: CATSRNKGQGGEQYF. CDR3 nucleotides: TGTGCCACCAGCAGAAACAAAGGACAGGGAGGCGAGCAGTACTTC.

The chain couples TRBV2 to TRBJ2-2; D is possibly TRBD1 (7 bases). The CDR3 has 15 residues. Germline assignment: CDR1 SNHLY and CDR2 FYNNEI. V lost 4 bases and J lost 3, with 12 bases in between. The CDR3 region is CASSGARGDTGELFF. CDR3 sequence (DNA): TGTGCCAGCAGTGGAGCCAGGGGGGACACCGGGGAGCTGTTTTTT. Complete variable domain (other parts from reference TRBV2 and TRBJ2-2): EPEVTQTPSHQVTQMGQEVILRCVPISNHLYFYWYRQILGQKVEFLVSFYNNEISEKSEIFDDQFSVERPDGSNFTLKIRSTKLEDSAMYFCASSGARGDTGELFFGEGSRLTVL.

For this clone: Given a far larger clone just one base away, this is likely a sequencing read error. This rearrangement joins TRBV11-2 to TRBJ2-7; D unclear. The CDR3 covers 11 residues. Germline V lookup: CDR1 SGHAT, CDR2 FQNNGV. V gave up 5 bases and J gave up 2 bases, with 4 bases separating them. The CDR3 DNA follows: TGTGCCAGCAGCACTACCTACGAGCAGTACTTC. As protein: CASSTTYEQYF.

The rearrangement joins TRBV15 to TRBJ1-5; D perhaps matches TRBD1 (5 bases). The CDR3 runs to 13 residues. Trimming took off 0 bases at V and 11 bases at J, with 11 bases between the two ends. Germline assignment: CDR1 LNHNV and CDR2 YYDKDF (reference sequence). CDR3 region: CATSREREGAQHF. Here the CDR3 DNA reads TGTGCCACCAGCAGAGAACGTGAAGGGGCCCAGCATTTT.

The chain has TRBV6-5 and TRBJ1-4; 7 bases match TRBD1. V was pared by 4 bases and J by 8 bases, with 10 bases of the junction left unmatched. This CDR3 is 15 amino acids long. CDR1 is MNHEY, CDR2 SVGAGI, per germline. CDR3 sequence: CASSSNRGRNEKLFF. The CDR3 DNA is TGTGCCAGCAGTTCCAACAGGGGAAGAAACGAAAAACTGTTTTTT.

This clone was recorded only once. The rearrangement uses TRBV5-4 and TRBJ2-7, with 7 bases lining up with TRBD1. In germline, CDR1 is SGHNT, CDR2 YYREEE (reference sequence). The CDR3 totals 15 residues. J gave up 5 bases and V 2 bases, and 10 bases lay outside the gene matches. CDR3 protein: CASSLLGTEINEQYF. The CDR3 nucleotides read TGTGCCAGCAGCTTATTAGGGACAGAAATTAACGAGCAGTACTTC.

The gene calls are TRBV10-2 and TRBJ1-5; D may be TRBD1 (6 bases). This CDR3 region has 13 residues. Germline V lookup: CDR1 WSHSY, CDR2 SAAADI. Trimming stripped 4 bases from V and 4 bases from J, with 8 bases between. The CDR3 coding sequence is TGCGCCAGCAGTGGGGGGCAGAATCAGCCCCAGCATTTT. This encodes CASSGGQNQPQHF.

The CDR3 region is CASSSAGSGTRIPFF. The CDR3, as DNA: TGTGCCAGCAGTTCCGCTGGGTCCGGGACTCGAATCCCGTTTTTT. This rearrangement joins TRBV28 to TRBJ2-2; a possible D gene is TRBD2 (6 bases). The CDR3 is 15 amino acids. Germline CDR1 is MDHEN and CDR2 is SYDVKM. V lost 4 bases to trimming and J lost 16 bases, with 25 bases between them.

V gene TRBV7-4 combines with J gene TRBJ2-1, with a weak D call TRBD2 (6 bases). Trimming took 11 bases from V and 1 from J, leaving 18 bases between them. This CDR3 region has 15 residues. Germline CDR1 SGHVT, CDR2 SQSDAQ. Here the CDR3 reads CACSGPSGSYNEQFF. Here the CDR3 DNA reads TGTGCCTGCTCGGGTCCGAGCGGGTCCTACAATGAGCAGTTCTTC.

The J gene is TRBJ2-5, the V gene TRBV7-9, with no clear D. This CDR3 contains 12 residues. CDR1 and CDR2 (germline): SEHNR, FQNEAQ (reference sequence). With 7 bases removed from V and 0 bases from J, the gap between germline ends came to 6 bases. CDR3 coding DNA: TGTGCCAGCACTACGAACCAAGAGACCCAGTACTTC. Its translation: CASTTNQETQYF.

The CDR3 spells CASSLRGQEAGELFF. Written as DNA, the CDR3 is TGCGCCAGCAGCTTGCGGGGACAGGAGGCCGGGGAGCTGTTTTTT. The genes are TRBV5-1 and TRBJ2-2; TRBD1 matches at 8 bases. CDR1 and CDR2 from the germline V gene are SGHRS and YFSETQ. The CDR3 loop spans 15 amino acids. Germline trimming cut 1 base from V and 6 bases from J; bases unmatched to any gene: 5.

V and J are TRBV7-7 and TRBJ2-7; weak D call: TRBD2 (5 bases). Germline values: CDR1 SSHAT, CDR2 FNYEAQ (reference sequence). This CDR3 region has 13 residues. Between the trimmed V and J ends, which lost 4 bases and 6 bases, there was a span of 13 bases. The CDR3 region has the DNA TGTGCCAGCAGCTCCCTATCCGGAGGCGAGCAGTACTTC. Translating gives CASSSLSGGEQYF.

The gene calls are TRBV6-1 and TRBJ1-2; no clear D gene. V was trimmed by 3 bases and J by 2 bases, leaving 10 bases between them. Germline V gene data show CDR1 as MNHNS and CDR2 as SASEGT. There are 14 residues in the CDR3. In DNA form, the CDR3 reads TGTGCCAGCAGTGAGAGCCACGGGAACTATGGCTACACCTTC. It codes for CASSESHGNYGYTF.

A few counts support this clone. The CDR3 coding sequence is TGTGCCAGCAGCTTAGCTTTCAACACTGAAGCTTTCTTT. Its protein is CASSLAFNTEAFF. The V and J genes are TRBV11-2 and TRBJ1-1; D ambiguous. Germline V gene data show CDR1 as SGHAT and CDR2 as FQNNGV. The CDR3 covers 13 residues. V lost 1 base and J lost 2, with 5 bases in between.

The rearrangement links TRBV19 to TRBJ1-1; 8 nucleotides match TRBD1. There are 15 residues in the CDR3. CDR1 and CDR2 (germline): LNHDA, SQIVND (reference sequence). Germline trimming cut 5 bases from V and 4 bases from J; bases unmatched to any gene: 9. CDR3 residues: CASSPDREGGTEAFF. CDR3 in DNA: TGTGCCAGTAGTCCGGACAGGGAGGGTGGCACTGAAGCTTTCTTT.

The rearrangement links TRBV7-2 to TRBJ2-5, with TRBD1 identical over 7 bases. The V gene end was trimmed by 1 base and the J gene end by 3 bases; junction bases not matched to a gene: 8. This CDR3 is built from 16 residues. CDR1 is SGHTA, CDR2 FQGNSA, per germline. The CDR3 here is CASSLGDSVSEETQYF. CDR3 DNA: TGTGCCAGCAGCTTAGGGGACAGTGTAAGTGAAGAGACCCAGTACTTC.

The chain is built from TRBV4-2 and TRBJ1-1; a possible D gene is TRBD1 (5 bases). The CDR3 is 15 amino acids. CDR1 LGHNA and CDR2 YNFKEQ come from the germline V gene. Trimming left V 4 bases short and J 4 bases short, with 16 bases between. CDR3 in DNA: TGTGCCAGCAGCCGGGGGTCGGGAGAGGGCACTGAAGCTTTCTTT. Its translation: CASSRGSGEGTEAFF.

The rearrangement joins TRBV7-9 to TRBJ2-1, with a tentative D call TRBD2 (6 bases). Trimming took 1 base from V and 8 from J, leaving 18 bases between them. The CDR3 is 16 residues long. Per germline, CDR1 SEHNR and CDR2 FQNEAQ (reference sequence). The CDR3 here is CASSLGFGTPDYEQFF. The CDR3, as DNA: TGTGCCAGCAGCTTAGGATTTGGGACTCCCGACTATGAGCAGTTCTTC.

This chain joins TRBV19 and TRBJ2-7, with unresolved D. Germline CDR1 and CDR2: LNHDA and SQIVND (reference sequence). This CDR3 region has 13 residues. The germline V and J ends were trimmed by 7 bases and 3 bases, with 13 bases remaining between them. CDR3 bases: TGTGCCAGTAAAGGCGGATTTTTCTACGAGCAGTACTTC. Its translation: CASKGGFFYEQYF. Full variable domain (remainder filled in from reference TRBV19 and TRBJ2-7): DGGITQSPKYLFRKEGQNVTLSCEQNLNHDAMYWYRQDPGQGLRLIYYSQIVNDFQKGDIAEGYSVSREKKESFPLTVTSAQKNPTAFYLCASKGGFFYEQYFGPGTRLTVT.

The genes are TRBV2 and TRBJ2-5; TRBD1 is a possible D gene (5 bases). This CDR3 contains 16 residues. The germline V and J ends were trimmed by 4 bases and 1 base, with 16 bases remaining between them. Per the germline V gene, CDR1 is SNHLY and CDR2 is FYNNEI. The CDR3 loop reads CASSAQTVSTQETQYF. The CDR3 bases are TGTGCCAGCAGTGCCCAGACAGTATCTACCCAAGAGACCCAGTACTTC.

The J gene is TRBJ2-1, the V gene TRBV7-9; tentatively, D is TRBD2 (6 bases). The CDR3 spans 16 residues. The V gene lost 0 bases and the J gene lost 1 base, with 10 bases spanning the gap. Germline V gives CDR1 SEHNR, CDR2 FQNEAQ (reference sequence). The CDR3 DNA sequence: TGTGCCAGCAGCTTAGCTGCGGGGCCGTCCTACAATGAGCAGTTCTTC. This sequence encodes CASSLAAGPSYNEQFF. Full variable domain (rest looked up from reference TRBV7-9 and TRBJ2-1): DTGVSQNPRHKITKRGQNVTFRCDPISEHNRLYWYRQTLGQGPEFLTYFQNEAQLEKSRLLSDRFSAERPKGSFSTLEIQRTEQGDSAMYLCASSLAAGPSYNEQFFGPGTRLTVL.

This clone has a single count. This chain connects TRBV10-3 to TRBJ1-5; 7 bases line up with TRBD1. CDR3 size: 13 residues. Germline CDR1 and CDR2: ENHRY and SYGVKD. The J segment lost 3 bases and the V segment lost 8 bases, leaving 4 bases of the junction unmatched. Here the CDR3 reads CAISGQLNQPQHF. The CDR3 DNA follows: TGTGCCATCTCGGGACAGCTCAATCAGCCCCAGCATTTT.

The V gene is TRBV4-1, the J gene TRBJ2-3; 7 nucleotides match TRBD1. Trimming took 3 bases from V and 4 from J; bases not matched to a gene: 10. CDR3 length: 16 residues. Germline CDR1 reads MGHRA; CDR2 reads YSYEKL. The CDR3 here is CASSHSRQGPADTQYF. CDR3 DNA: TGCGCCAGCAGCCACTCTAGACAGGGACCGGCAGATACGCAGTATTTT.

V and J are TRBV2 and TRBJ1-5; a weak D match, TRBD1 (6 bases). Germline CDR1 SNHLY, CDR2 FYNNEI. The V end was cut by 3 bases, the J end by 5 bases, with 11 bases between. The CDR3 runs 14 residues. CDR3 protein: CASSEAGGYQPQHF. CDR3 in DNA: TGTGCCAGCAGTGAGGCGGGGGGCTATCAGCCCCAGCATTTT.

V is TRBV30 and J is TRBJ1-2, with 9 positions matching TRBD1. V was clipped by 3 bases and J by 1 base; unmatched bases: 0. CDR1 is GTSNPN and CDR2 is SVGIG in the germline V gene (reference sequence). The CDR3 totals 13 residues. The CDR3 region is CAWRGQGNYGYTF. CDR3 coding DNA: TGTGCCTGGAGGGGACAGGGTAACTATGGCTACACCTTC.

The chain combines TRBV5-1 with TRBJ2-7, with 8 positions matching TRBD2. V dropped 0 bases and J dropped 7; count of bases not matched to a gene: 12. The CDR3 extends over 16 amino acids. Per the germline V gene, CDR1 is SGHRS and CDR2 is YFSETQ. CDR3 region: CASSLGMSGGMGEQYF. In nucleotides, the CDR3 is TGCGCCAGCAGCTTGGGTATGAGCGGGGGTATGGGGGAGCAGTACTTC.

The V gene is TRBV5-4, the J gene TRBJ2-7, with D uncertain. V lost 0 bases and J 3 bases, leaving 7 bases between the germline ends. The CDR3 is 13 residues long. Per germline, CDR1 SGHNT and CDR2 YYREEE (reference sequence). The CDR3 reads CASSLASGYEQYF. In nucleotides, the CDR3 is TGTGCCAGCAGCTTGGCCTCGGGCTACGAGCAGTACTTC.

The chain links TRBV2 to TRBJ2-5; 9 bases line up with TRBD2. There are 15 residues in the CDR3. Germline values: CDR1 SNHLY, CDR2 FYNNEI. V dropped 4 bases and J dropped 3; count of bases not matched to a gene: 6. CDR3 protein: CASSGLAGMEETQYF. CDR3 nucleotides: TGTGCCAGCAGTGGGCTAGCGGGGATGGAAGAGACCCAGTACTTC.

The chain couples TRBV15 to TRBJ2-7; D call uncertain. The CDR3 covers 14 residues. V lost 0 bases and J lost 3, with 9 bases in between. In germline, CDR1 is LNHNV, CDR2 YYDKDF (reference sequence). The CDR3 sequence is CATSREQYGYEQYF. The CDR3 DNA is TGTGCCACCAGCAGAGAACAGTATGGCTACGAGCAGTACTTC.